The rows below give T cell receptor beta chains drawn from one sample of a study of CXCR3-negative and CXCR3-positive naive CD8 T cells. TCRdb reprocessed the 5' RACE reads and keeps a single row for each CDR3 protein, giving no DNA. This sample's clone table lists about 50,000 distinct CDR3 sequences. Sequenced input: naive CXCR3+ CD8+ T cells from blood. Source of these receptors: a human donor in good health. Some clones in this sample may be carry-over from other donors' samples. The CDR3 runs from the conserved cysteine through the conserved F or W. Each record gives: J gene, V gene, CDR3 protein.

>TRBJ2-6|TRBV12-3/TRBV12-4
CASSDPRTTSGANVLTF
>TRBJ1-1|TRBV7-9
CASSLGVGAGTEAFF
>TRBJ2-7|TRBV7-3
CASSLASGGSYEQYF
>TRBJ1-1|TRBV12-3/TRBV12-4
CASTQLLSTEAFF
>TRBJ1-1|TRBV9
CASSADDREGGEAFF
>TRBJ1-2|TRBV29-1
CSVEDLGVTHYGYTF
>TRBJ2-5|TRBV29-1
CSVEGGARRLAGVGETQYF
>TRBJ1-2|TRBV5-6
CASSWTRQSGYTF
>TRBJ2-7|TRBV7-8
CASSPGQGVYEQYF
>TRBJ1-6|TRBV9
CASTRDSAPNSPLHF
>TRBJ2-1|TRBV7-6
CASSFRQGSYNEQFF
>TRBJ2-3|TRBV7-8
CASSSPGQGITDTQYF
>TRBJ2-1|TRBV29-1
CSVEELGGNEQFF
>TRBJ2-6|TRBV12-3/TRBV12-4
CASSFWGNRAGPPGANVLTF
>TRBJ1-1|TRBV6-5
CASSPEDSRFTEAFF
>TRBJ2-3|TRBV7-9
CASSSWDRDPDTQYF
>TRBJ1-1|TRBV6-5
CASGSASLNTEAFF
>TRBJ2-2|TRBV28
CASGKQESNTGELFF
>TRBJ1-5|TRBV6-5
CASSYTGAGQPQHF
>TRBJ1-1|TRBV4-2
CASSQPGQGNTEAFF